These T cell receptor beta chains were read from a single sample in a study of CXCR3-negative and CXCR3-positive naive CD8 T cells. For each CDR3 protein, TCRdb gives one entry from its re-call of the 5' RACE reads, without DNA. The table counts about 48,000 distinct CDR3 sequences; approximately 15% lies in the top ten. The specimen was memory CD8+ T cells from blood. Receptor source: a human donor in good health. Some clones in this sample may be carry-over from other donors' samples. The CDR3 runs from the conserved cysteine through the conserved F or W.

TRBJ2-1 | TRBV5-1 | CASSLSGGYGSYNEQFF
TRBJ2-7 | TRBV5-1 | CASSETSGLSEQYF
TRBJ2-7 | TRBV29-1 | CSVVHTSYEQYF
TRBJ2-1 | TRBV28 | CASSFLSSGGDNEQFF
TRBJ2-1 | TRBV27 | CASSFTDSYNEQFF
TRBJ2-7 | TRBV14 | CASSQESWTTYEQYF
TRBJ2-1 | TRBV29-1 | CSVAQTSGGGNEQFF
TRBJ1-5 | TRBV20-1 | CSARSGEVNQPQHF
TRBJ2-1 | TRBV20-1 | CSARPPGTGDYNEQFF
TRBJ1-1 | TRBV18 | CASSLYGGPEAFF
TRBJ2-1 | TRBV12-3/TRBV12-4 | CASSYTRQGNEQFF
TRBJ2-1 | TRBV12-3/TRBV12-4 | CASSLIGLAGGSSYNEQFF
TRBJ2-1 | TRBV6-2/TRBV6-3 | CASSYVNSYNEQFF
TRBJ2-1 | TRBV7-9 | CASSLLAGGVNEQFF
TRBJ2-4 | TRBV6-5 | CASSYSAKNIQYF
TRBJ1-1 | TRBV29-1 | CSVAPSGGSNTEAFF
TRBJ2-1 | TRBV29-1 | CSVEDAGGHRSSYNEQFF
TRBJ2-2 | TRBV30 | CASGQAYTGELFF
TRBJ1-2 | TRBV20-1 | CSALDRDYGYTF
TRBJ1-1 | TRBV27 | CASSLSWQGSAFF
TRBJ2-3 | TRBV10-3 | CAISEERDTQYF
TRBJ2-1 | TRBV20-1 | CSARTANYNEQFF
TRBJ1-2 | TRBV24-1 | CATSDGDTYGYTF
TRBJ1-2 | TRBV12-3/TRBV12-4 | CASSPYGQGGYGYTF
TRBJ2-3 | TRBV19 | CASTPGAGGADTQYF
TRBJ1-5 | TRBV20-1 | CSARDLGGHPARPQHF
TRBJ2-7 | TRBV4-3 | CASSQLRDRLYEQYF
TRBJ1-6 | TRBV5-1 | CASSSFPVDHSPLHF
TRBJ1-6 | TRBV6-4 | CASSAGENSPLHF
TRBJ1-2 | TRBV4-2 | CASSQLSAEYGYTF
TRBJ2-5 | TRBV2 | CASSEGTSGLWETQYF
TRBJ2-4 | TRBV7-2 | CASSFPSGKTIQNIQYF
TRBJ2-7 | TRBV29-1 | CSAGGFDEQYF
TRBJ2-7 | TRBV19 | CASTSSRGAYEQYF
TRBJ2-1 | TRBV19 | CAVGSGAYNEQFF
TRBJ2-3 | TRBV18 | CASSPYDGRTRTDTQYF
TRBJ2-7 | TRBV7-2 | CASSLFLRGEDEQYF
TRBJ2-3 | TRBV6-4 | CASSDAGGPADTQYF
TRBJ2-2 | TRBV28 | CASSPILAGETGELFF
TRBJ1-5 | TRBV6-2/TRBV6-3 | CASTPRGDGQPQHF
TRBJ2-7 | TRBV7-7 | CASSTGRGYEQYF
TRBJ1-2 | TRBV15 | CATSPRLQQSYGYTF
TRBJ2-7 | TRBV6-1 | CATNNPGFSYEQYF
TRBJ1-6 | TRBV4-2 | CASSQAGADGVSPLHF
TRBJ2-1 | TRBV12-3/TRBV12-4 | CASSFRPGGGNEQFF
TRBJ2-5 | TRBV7-2 | CASSLGGGNQETQYF
TRBJ1-1 | TRBV5-1 | CASSLYGGDTEAFF
TRBJ1-2 | TRBV19 | CASRIDQGTAYGYTF
TRBJ2-2 | TRBV29-1 | CSAQGSGELFF
TRBJ2-5 | TRBV29-1 | CSVEDLGLAPSQYF
TRBJ2-3 | TRBV27 | CASRAPGTLKGDTQYF
TRBJ2-1 | TRBV7-2 | CASSWASGGANEQFF
TRBJ1-2 | TRBV14 | CASSPGGYGYTF
TRBJ1-4 | TRBV4-3 | CASSQGTKLFF
TRBJ2-5 | TRBV4-1 | CASSQDWPGDQETQYF
TRBJ2-1 | TRBV6-5 | CASRDFLESYNEQFF
TRBJ2-7 | TRBV29-1 | CSVKLANSYEQYF